The 26 T cell receptor beta chains below all came from one sample that was sequenced in a study of blood T cell repertoires in COVID-19. Method: immunoSEQ multiplex PCR; TCRdb's copy keeps in-frame clones and lacks some. Of hundreds of thousands of clones listed, about nine tenths are singletons. Sequencing used PBMCs or T cells enriched from blood (not recorded which). These receptor sequences come from a woman between 18 and 29 years old who had recovered from COVID-19.

The chain is built from TRBV28 and TRBJ2-7, with 9 bases lining up with TRBD2. Germline CDR1 reads MDHEN; CDR2 reads SYDVKM. The CDR3 runs 17 residues. V lost 7 bases to trimming and J lost 5 bases; unmatched junction nucleotides: 18. The CDR3 nucleotides are TGTGCCAGCACTCTTGGGGCGGTTATAGCGGGGGACGACGAGCAGTACTTC. Translated, it gives CASTLGAVIAGDDEQYF.

This CDR3 is CASSILTGGTDTQYF. Here the CDR3 DNA reads TGTGCCAGCAGTATATTGACAGGGGGCACAGATACGCAGTATTTT. The V and J genes are TRBV28 and TRBJ2-3; 8 bases match TRBD1. V dropped 5 bases and J dropped 1; count of bases not matched to a gene: 5. CDR1 is MDHEN and CDR2 is SYDVKM in the germline V gene. This CDR3 has 15 residues.

J is TRBJ2-1 and V is TRBV6-5; D remains unclear. This CDR3 region has 14 residues. In germline, CDR1 is MNHEY, CDR2 SVGAGI. Trimming removed 7 bases at V and 0 bases at J, with 10 bases between. The CDR3 sequence: CASKQRSSYNEQFF. In DNA form, the CDR3 reads TGTGCCAGCAAGCAGCGAAGCTCCTACAATGAGCAGTTCTTC.

The rearrangement joins TRBV29-1 to TRBJ1-1, with a tentative D call TRBD1 (5 bases). The germline CDR1 and CDR2 sequences are SQVTM and ANQGSEA. V lost 1 base, J lost 2 bases, and 11 bases lay in between. CDR3 size: 14 residues. The CDR3 spells CSVEVAGGNTEAFF. DNA of the CDR3: TGCAGCGTTGAAGTTGCGGGGGGTAACACTGAAGCTTTCTTT.

This chain uses TRBV4-3 with TRBJ1-2; tentative D call: TRBD1 (6 bases). Germline assignment: CDR1 LGHNA and CDR2 YSLEER. The CDR3 consists of 14 residues. V was shortened by 0 bases and J by 6 bases, with 11 bases between the two germline ends. CDR3 sequence reads: CASSQDTGSNGYTF. The CDR3 nucleotides read TGCGCCAGCAGCCAAGATACAGGGTCTAATGGCTACACCTTC.

The chain is built from TRBV7-8 and TRBJ1-1; D unresolved. From germline, CDR1 is SGHVS and CDR2 FQNEAQ. V lost 7 bases and J lost 1, with 19 bases in between. The CDR3 is 16 amino acids. CDR3 region: CASTFWEAEGNTEAFF. Here the CDR3 DNA reads TGTGCCAGCACCTTTTGGGAGGCCGAAGGGAACACTGAAGCTTTCTTT.

CDR3: CASSPSGMETQYF. CDR3 nucleotide sequence: TGTGCCAGCAGCCCTAGCGGGATGGAGACCCAGTACTTC. The genes are TRBV3-1 (or the pseudogene TRBV3-2) and TRBJ2-5, with 9 bases aligning to TRBD2. This CDR3 is built from 13 residues. V shed 4 bases, J shed 5 bases, and the junction held 2 bases outside the gene matches. Germline V lookup: CDR1 LGHDT, CDR2 YNNKEL (reference sequence).

This chain uses TRBV28 with TRBJ1-1; 7 bases are shared with TRBD1. The J segment lost 1 base and the V segment lost 2 bases, leaving 4 bases of the junction unmatched. Germline assignment: CDR1 MDHEN and CDR2 SYDVKM. This CDR3 has 15 residues. The CDR3, as DNA: TGTGCCAGCAGTTTAACCCGGACAGGGAACACTGAAGCTTTCTTT. This translates into CASSLTRTGNTEAFF.

V is TRBV11-2 and J is TRBJ2-5; D gene unclear. The CDR3 runs 16 residues. Between the trimmed V and J ends, which lost 1 base and 2 bases, there was a span of 14 bases. Germline V gene lookup returns CDR1 SGHAT and CDR2 FQNNGV. CDR3 protein: CASSLVGLTTQETQYF. For the CDR3, the DNA is TGTGCCAGCAGCTTAGTGGGTTTGACAACACAAGAGACCCAGTACTTC.

This clone has a single count. The genes are TRBV5-1 and TRBJ1-1; 7 nucleotides match TRBD1. The CDR3 is made up of 14 amino acids. The V gene's germline CDR1 is SGHRS and CDR2 YFSETQ. With V trimmed by 4 bases and J by 4 bases, 7 bases remained unmatched. CDR3 sequence: CASSQGDGGTEAFF. As DNA, the CDR3 is TGCGCCAGCAGCCAGGGGGACGGGGGCACTGAAGCTTTCTTT.

V usage is TRBV15 and J usage is TRBJ1-3; weak D call: TRBD1 (6 bases). Germline values: CDR1 LNHNV, CDR2 YYDKDF (reference sequence). The V end was cut by 3 bases, the J end by 0 bases, with 9 bases between. This CDR3 is 15 amino acids long. The CDR3 loop reads CATSSLGHSGNTIYF. CDR3 DNA sequence: TGTGCCACCAGCAGCCTGGGACACTCTGGAAACACCATATATTTT.

This clone was seen a few times. The chain uses TRBV9 and TRBJ1-6, with D possibly TRBD1 on 5 matching bases. The CDR3 runs 15 residues. V shed 2 bases and J shed 7 bases, with 13 bases lying between them. Germline CDR1 and CDR2: SGDLS and YYNGEE. CDR3 nucleotides: TGTGCCAGCAGCGTCGACTGGGGCAGCAATTCACCCCTCCACTTT. Translation: CASSVDWGSNSPLHF.

The chain uses TRBV28 and TRBJ1-5, with D maybe TRBD1 (6 bases). Germline V gene lookup returns CDR1 MDHEN and CDR2 SYDVKM. The CDR3 runs 16 residues. Trimming took 1 base from V and 9 from J, leaving 19 bases between them. The CDR3 DNA is TGTGCCAGCAGTTTATTGGCAGGGGTGATGGGTGGGCCCCAGCATTTT. Residues: CASSLLAGVMGGPQHF.

The rearrangement joins TRBV3-1 (or the pseudogene TRBV3-2) to TRBJ2-5, with TRBD2 identical over 9 bases. Germline V gene lookup returns CDR1 LGHDT and CDR2 YNNKEL (reference sequence). This CDR3 is 16 amino acids long. J lost 5 bases, V lost 3 bases, and 10 bases had no gene match. CDR3 amino acids: CASSQTGRGGRETQYF. For the CDR3, the DNA is TGTGCCAGCAGCCAGACCGGGCGGGGGGGCCGTGAGACCCAGTACTTC.

J is TRBJ2-7 and V is TRBV7-2, with D perhaps TRBD1 (6 bases). This CDR3 comprises 14 residues. V gave up 1 base and J gave up 5 bases, with 12 bases separating them. In germline, CDR1 is SGHTA, CDR2 FQGNSA. The CDR3 DNA reads as TGTGCCAGCAGCTTAGGGCAGGGGATCAACGAGCAGTACTTC. It codes for CASSLGQGINEQYF.

In this sample, this clone turned up once. The rearrangement uses TRBV3-1 (or the pseudogene TRBV3-2) and TRBJ2-1; TRBD1 agrees at 8 bases. Germline V gene sequence: CDR1 LGHDT, CDR2 YNNKEL (reference sequence). J was trimmed by 3 bases and V by 4 bases; bases with no gene match: 5. The CDR3 runs to 15 residues. CDR3 DNA: TGTGCCAGCAGCCGAGACAGGGGATACTACAATGAGCAGTTCTTC. This sequence encodes CASSRDRGYYNEQFF.

V gene TRBV7-2 combines with J gene TRBJ1-2, with a tentative D call TRBD1 (5 bases). Germline V gives CDR1 SGHTA, CDR2 FQGNSA. V was pared by 3 bases and J by 5 bases, with 10 bases between. The CDR3 runs to 13 residues. The CDR3 reads CASSLQGGYGYTF. In DNA, the CDR3 is TGTGCCAGCAGCTTGCAGGGAGGGTATGGCTACACCTTC.

The chain is built from TRBV4-3 and TRBJ2-1, with a possible D match to TRBD1 (5 bases). This CDR3 comprises 16 residues. The V end was cut by 1 base, the J end by 4 bases, with 14 bases between. Germline lookup yields CDR1 LGHNA and CDR2 YSLEER. The CDR3 DNA sequence: TGCGCCAGCAGCCAAGGGCTCACAGGCGCGTACAATGAGCAGTTCTTC. It is translated as CASSQGLTGAYNEQFF.

This chain connects TRBV18 to TRBJ2-2, with TRBD1 matching 8 bases. V shed 8 bases and J 2 bases; nucleotides not matched to a gene: 13. The CDR3 length is 17 residues. Germline V CDR1 and CDR2: KGHSH, LQKENI. This CDR3 reads CASTRRGQGANTGELFF. For the CDR3, the DNA is TGTGCCAGCACGCGCCGAGGGCAGGGGGCTAACACCGGGGAGCTGTTTTTT. The variable domain in full, with the rest retrieved from reference TRBV18 and TRBJ2-2, is NAGVMQNPRHLVRRRGQEARLRCSPMKGHSHVYWYRQLPEEGLKFMVYLQKENIIDESGMPKERFSAEFPKEGPSILRIQQVVRGDSAAYFCASTRRGQGANTGELFFGEGSRLTVL.

This clone appeared once. J is TRBJ1-5 and V is TRBV7-2; 7 nucleotides line up with TRBD1. The CDR3 has 14 residues. CDR1 and CDR2 from the germline V gene are SGHTA and FQGNSA. V lost 4 bases, J lost 11 bases, and 11 bases stayed unmatched. CDR3: CASSSTTGQAAQHF. The CDR3 region has the DNA TGTGCCAGCAGCTCCACTACCGGACAGGCGGCCCAGCATTTT.

The chain recombines TRBV5-1 with TRBJ1-6; D is undetermined. Germline loops: CDR1 SGHRS, CDR2 YFSETQ. With 8 bases removed from V and 10 bases from J, the gap between germline ends came to 19 bases. This CDR3 has 14 amino acids. CDR3 in DNA: TGCGCCAGTTCCCTTTTAAGAGAGGAGTCACCCCTCCACTTT. This sequence encodes CASSLLREESPLHF.

The gene calls are TRBV28 and TRBJ2-3; TRBD1 might be the D (5 bases). The V end lost 3 bases, the J end lost 1 base, and 8 bases lay between the germline ends. This CDR3 comprises 14 residues. The germline V gene encodes CDR1 MDHEN and CDR2 SYDVKM. CDR3 protein: CASSFGHRTDTQYF. DNA for the CDR3: TGTGCCAGCAGTTTTGGACACCGCACAGATACGCAGTATTTT.

The table lists this clone with a few counts. The genes are TRBV7-8 and TRBJ1-5; the D gene is possibly TRBD1 (5 bases). V was cut by 2 bases and J by 4 bases, with 15 bases left in between. This CDR3 has 16 amino acids. Germline V gene data show CDR1 as SGHVS and CDR2 as FQNEAQ. In nucleotides, the CDR3 is TGTGCCAGCAGCTTATTGGGGGGGACGGGAAATCAGCCCCAGCATTTT. Protein sequence: CASSLLGGTGNQPQHF.

In its sample, this clone was seen once. V usage is TRBV5-1 and J usage is TRBJ1-1; possible D gene TRBD1, 6 bases. The length of the CDR3 is 17 residues. V gave up 4 bases and J gave up 2 bases, with 21 bases separating them. Germline V gives CDR1 SGHRS, CDR2 YFSETQ. The CDR3 region has the DNA TGCGCCAGCAGCGCCTCCCAGGGGACAACCTTCAACACTGAAGCTTTCTTT. Translating gives CASSASQGTTFNTEAFF.

The chain combines TRBV7-8 with TRBJ2-6, with D perhaps matching TRBD1 (5 bases). Trimming removed 2 bases at V and 1 base at J, with 12 bases between. From germline, CDR1 is SGHVS and CDR2 FQNEAQ. CDR3 length equals 17 residues. The CDR3 loop reads CASSLRAQGSGANVLTF. The DNA of the CDR3 is TGTGCCAGCAGCTTAAGGGCGCAGGGTTCTGGGGCCAACGTCCTGACTTTC.

Only a few counts were recorded for this clone. This sequence joins TRBV28 and TRBJ2-1; D gene uncertain. Germline loops: CDR1 MDHEN, CDR2 SYDVKM. Trimming cost V 6 bases and J 5 bases, with 5 bases left between them. There are 11 residues in the CDR3. CDR3 sequence reads: CASRTNNEQFF. The CDR3 nucleotides are TGTGCCAGCAGAACAAACAATGAGCAGTTCTTC.